The 17 T cell receptor beta chains reported below all come from one sample, sequenced in a study of cytomegalovirus exposure and HLA in healthy donors. In the PCR, 60 Vbeta and 13 Jbeta primers were used. The protocol was immunoSEQ multiplex PCR, while the TCRdb copy is restricted to in-frame clones and leaves out a portion. The sample has 120,000 or so clones; about two thirds are singletons. What was sequenced was PBMCs. The source of these receptors is a man between 25 and 39 years old in good health and CMV-seronegative.

The chain employs TRBV6-5 and TRBJ1-2, with 7 positions matching TRBD1. CDR1 and CDR2 (germline): MNHEY, SVGAGI. The CDR3 totals 11 residues. V shed 6 bases and J 7 bases; nucleotides not matched to a gene: 2. The CDR3 DNA is TGTGCCAGCAGCCAGGGGGGTGGCTACACCTTC. This encodes CASSQGGGYTF.

J is TRBJ1-5 and V is TRBV4-1; D possibly corresponds to TRBD1 (5 bases). The CDR3 has 19 residues. CDR1 and CDR2 from the germline V gene are MGHRA and YSYEKL. Trimming shortened V by 1 base and J by 0 bases, and 19 bases separated the two germline ends. CDR3 loop: CASSQVVVWGSYSNQPQHF. CDR3 coding DNA: TGCGCCAGCAGCCAAGTCGTCGTTTGGGGCAGCTATAGCAATCAGCCCCAGCATTTT.

V usage is TRBV19 and J usage is TRBJ2-4; D perhaps matches TRBD1 (5 bases). This CDR3 is 12 amino acids long. V was clipped by 9 bases and J by 9 bases, with 15 bases between them. Germline lookup yields CDR1 LNHDA and CDR2 SQIVND (reference sequence). CDR3 residues: CASKGYEGIQYF. The DNA of the CDR3 is TGTGCCAGCAAGGGGTACGAAGGCATTCAGTACTTC.

This chain links TRBV4-1 with TRBJ1-2, with 7 bases lining up with TRBD1. The ends lost 7 bases at V and 6 bases at J; junction bases unmatched: 17. The CDR3 is 16 residues long. Germline V gene lookup returns CDR1 MGHRA and CDR2 YSYEKL. The CDR3 loop is CASTPGVTTGIHGYTF. DNA of the CDR3: TGCGCCAGCACCCCAGGGGTGACGACAGGGATACATGGCTACACCTTC.

The V gene is TRBV7-2, the J gene TRBJ2-7, with 11 bases lining up with TRBD1. Germline assignment: CDR1 SGHTA and CDR2 FQGNSA. Trimming removed 4 bases from V and 6 bases from J; junction bases left unmatched: 5. There are 14 residues in the CDR3. The DNA of the CDR3 is TGTGCCAGCAGCTCCCGGACAGGGGGCCCCGAGCAGTACTTC. Its translation is CASSSRTGGPEQYF.

The chain is built from TRBV5-5 and TRBJ1-5; TRBD1 aligns across 8 bases. The CDR3 is 14 amino acids. After removal of 3 bases from V and 9 bases from J, the junction contained 8 bases not matched to a gene. Germline V gene sequence: CDR1 SGHKS, CDR2 YYEKEE (reference sequence). DNA of the CDR3: TGTGCCAGCAGCTCCGGGACAGGTCAATTGCCCCAGCATTTT. It is translated as CASSSGTGQLPQHF.

The chain is built from TRBV28 and TRBJ1-1; D may be TRBD1 (6 bases). V was trimmed by 4 bases and J by 1 base, leaving 10 bases between them. CDR3 size: 14 residues. CDR1 is MDHEN, CDR2 SYDVKM, per germline. The CDR3 DNA follows: TGTGCCAGCAGTTCAGGGGCGCAGAACACTGAAGCTTTCTTT. Translated, it gives CASSSGAQNTEAFF.

The chain uses TRBV2 and TRBJ1-5; TRBD1 matches at 8 bases. This CDR3 has 16 residues. Germline assignment: CDR1 SNHLY and CDR2 FYNNEI. V lost 2 bases, J lost 7 bases, and 10 bases stayed unmatched. The CDR3 reads CASSESAGGSGQPQHF. The CDR3 nucleotides read TGTGCCAGCAGTGAATCGGCAGGGGGCTCGGGGCAGCCCCAGCATTTT.

This chain connects TRBV20-1 to TRBJ1-2; D not certain. Germline lookup yields CDR1 DFQATT and CDR2 SNEGSKA (reference sequence). V was cut by 3 bases and J by 4 bases, with 6 bases left in between. There are 11 residues in the CDR3. CDR3: CSASYGYGYTF. In DNA form, the CDR3 reads TGCAGTGCTAGCTACGGCTATGGCTACACCTTC.

The genes are TRBV9 and TRBJ2-5; 10 nucleotides line up with TRBD2. The J segment lost 5 bases and the V segment lost 0 bases, leaving 10 bases of the junction unmatched. The CDR3 extends over 17 amino acids. The germline gives CDR1 SGDLS, CDR2 YYNGEE. The CDR3 protein is CASSVAPSSGGDETQYF. The CDR3 DNA follows: TGTGCCAGCAGCGTAGCTCCCTCAAGCGGGGGGGATGAGACCCAGTACTTC.

The chain combines TRBV9 with TRBJ2-1; D is possibly TRBD2 (5 bases). Trimming took 2 bases from V and 9 from J, leaving 24 bases between them. The CDR3 spans 17 residues. Germline V gene data show CDR1 as SGDLS and CDR2 as YYNGEE. The CDR3 loop reads CASSVSPRSEARGEQFF. In nucleotides, the CDR3 is TGTGCCAGCAGCGTGAGCCCCAGGTCTGAGGCCCGGGGTGAGCAGTTCTTC.

The rearrangement links TRBV19 to TRBJ1-6; 7 bases match TRBD1. Germline V gives CDR1 LNHDA, CDR2 SQIVND (reference sequence). This CDR3 spans 15 amino acids. With V trimmed by 6 bases and J by 10 bases, 12 bases remained unmatched. The CDR3: CASRTGRDRRSPLHF. The CDR3 region has the DNA TGTGCCAGTAGGACTGGGCGGGACAGACGGTCACCCCTCCACTTT.

This chain connects TRBV5-1 to TRBJ2-5, with 10 bases lining up with TRBD1. Germline V CDR1 and CDR2: SGHRS, YFSETQ. The CDR3 covers 16 residues. The V segment lost 1 base and the J segment 2 bases; nucleotides outside the gene matches: 5. CDR3 residues: CASSLLGQGQQETQYF. The CDR3 nucleotides read TGCGCCAGCAGCTTGCTGGGACAGGGGCAGCAAGAGACCCAGTACTTC.

J is TRBJ2-1 and V is TRBV5-1; a weak D match, TRBD2 (6 bases). The V gene lost 6 bases and the J gene lost 2 bases, with 21 bases spanning the gap. Germline-derived CDR1 and CDR2 are SGHRS and YFSETQ. The CDR3 is made up of 17 amino acids. CDR3 coding DNA: TGCGCCAGCACCTATGGTGCGGGACCCGAGGCCTACAATGAGCAGTTCTTC. Amino acid sequence: CASTYGAGPEAYNEQFF.

This chain uses TRBV15 with TRBJ1-5; D ambiguous. V was trimmed by 0 bases and J by 0 bases, leaving 6 bases between them. This CDR3 is built from 15 residues. Per the germline V gene, CDR1 is LNHNV and CDR2 is YYDKDF (reference sequence). CDR3: CATSRDYVSNQPQHF. For the CDR3, the DNA is TGTGCCACCAGCAGAGATTATGTTAGCAATCAGCCCCAGCATTTT.

This chain connects TRBV4-1 to TRBJ1-2, with 10 bases aligning to TRBD1. V lost 3 bases, J lost 4 bases, and 5 bases stayed unmatched. The CDR3 is 15 amino acids. CDR1 is MGHRA and CDR2 is YSYEKL in the germline V gene. CDR3: CASSHPTGGGYGYTF. The CDR3, as DNA: TGCGCCAGCAGCCACCCGACAGGGGGCGGCTATGGCTACACCTTC.

This chain uses TRBV28 with TRBJ2-1, with 8 bases fitting TRBD1. V lost 7 bases to trimming and J lost 0 bases; unmatched junction nucleotides: 11. There are 17 residues in the CDR3. CDR1 is MDHEN, CDR2 SYDVKM, per germline. Here the CDR3 reads CASKSPGQVFSYNEQFF. As DNA, the CDR3 is TGTGCCAGCAAATCCCCGGGACAGGTTTTCTCCTACAATGAGCAGTTCTTC.